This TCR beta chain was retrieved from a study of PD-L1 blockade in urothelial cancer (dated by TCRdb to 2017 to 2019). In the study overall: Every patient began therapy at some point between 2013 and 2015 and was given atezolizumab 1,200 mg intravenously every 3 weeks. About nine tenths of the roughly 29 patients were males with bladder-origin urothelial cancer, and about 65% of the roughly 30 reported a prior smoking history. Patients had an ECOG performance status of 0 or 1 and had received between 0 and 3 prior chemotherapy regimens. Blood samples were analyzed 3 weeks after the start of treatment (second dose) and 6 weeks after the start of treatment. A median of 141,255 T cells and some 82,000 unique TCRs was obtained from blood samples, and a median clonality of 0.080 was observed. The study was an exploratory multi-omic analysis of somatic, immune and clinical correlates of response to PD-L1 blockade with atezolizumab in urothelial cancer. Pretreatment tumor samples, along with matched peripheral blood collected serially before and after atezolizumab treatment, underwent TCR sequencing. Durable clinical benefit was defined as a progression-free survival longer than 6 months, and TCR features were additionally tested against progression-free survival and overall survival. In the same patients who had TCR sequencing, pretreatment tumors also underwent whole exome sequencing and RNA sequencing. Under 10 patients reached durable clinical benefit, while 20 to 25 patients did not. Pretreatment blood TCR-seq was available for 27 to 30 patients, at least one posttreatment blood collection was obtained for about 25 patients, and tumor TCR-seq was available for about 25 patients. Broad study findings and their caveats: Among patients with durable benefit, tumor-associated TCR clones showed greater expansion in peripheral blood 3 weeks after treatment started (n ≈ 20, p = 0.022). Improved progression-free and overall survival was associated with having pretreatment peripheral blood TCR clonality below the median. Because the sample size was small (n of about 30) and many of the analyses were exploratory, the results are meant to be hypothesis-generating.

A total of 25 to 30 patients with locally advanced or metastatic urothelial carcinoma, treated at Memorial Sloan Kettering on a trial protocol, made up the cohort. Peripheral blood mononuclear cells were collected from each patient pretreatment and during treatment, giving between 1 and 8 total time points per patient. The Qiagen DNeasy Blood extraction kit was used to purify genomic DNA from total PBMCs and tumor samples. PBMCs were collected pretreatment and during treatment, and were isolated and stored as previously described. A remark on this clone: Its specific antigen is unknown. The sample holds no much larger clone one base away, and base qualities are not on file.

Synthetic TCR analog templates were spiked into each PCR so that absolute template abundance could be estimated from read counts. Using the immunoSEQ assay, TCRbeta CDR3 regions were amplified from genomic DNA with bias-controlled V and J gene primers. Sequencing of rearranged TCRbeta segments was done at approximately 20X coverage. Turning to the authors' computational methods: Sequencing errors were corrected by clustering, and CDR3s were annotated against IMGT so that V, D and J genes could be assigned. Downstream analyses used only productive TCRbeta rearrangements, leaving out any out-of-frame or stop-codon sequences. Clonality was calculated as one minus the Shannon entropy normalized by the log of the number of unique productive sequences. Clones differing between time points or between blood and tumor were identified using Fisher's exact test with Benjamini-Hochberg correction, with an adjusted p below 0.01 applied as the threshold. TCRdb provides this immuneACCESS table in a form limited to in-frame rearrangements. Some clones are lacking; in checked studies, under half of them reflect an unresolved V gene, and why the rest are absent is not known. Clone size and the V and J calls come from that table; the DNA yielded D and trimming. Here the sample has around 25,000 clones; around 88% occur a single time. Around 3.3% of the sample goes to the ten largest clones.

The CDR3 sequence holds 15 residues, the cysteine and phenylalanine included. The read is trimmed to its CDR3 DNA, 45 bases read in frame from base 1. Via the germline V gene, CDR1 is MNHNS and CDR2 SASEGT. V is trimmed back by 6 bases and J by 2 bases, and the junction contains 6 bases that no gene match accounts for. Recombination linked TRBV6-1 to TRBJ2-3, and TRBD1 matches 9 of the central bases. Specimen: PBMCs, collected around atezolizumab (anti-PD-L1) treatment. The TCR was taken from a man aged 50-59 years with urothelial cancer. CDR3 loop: CASSPQGASTDTQYF. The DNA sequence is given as TGTGCCAGCAGCCCACAGGGGGCCTCCACAGATACGCAGTATTTT.